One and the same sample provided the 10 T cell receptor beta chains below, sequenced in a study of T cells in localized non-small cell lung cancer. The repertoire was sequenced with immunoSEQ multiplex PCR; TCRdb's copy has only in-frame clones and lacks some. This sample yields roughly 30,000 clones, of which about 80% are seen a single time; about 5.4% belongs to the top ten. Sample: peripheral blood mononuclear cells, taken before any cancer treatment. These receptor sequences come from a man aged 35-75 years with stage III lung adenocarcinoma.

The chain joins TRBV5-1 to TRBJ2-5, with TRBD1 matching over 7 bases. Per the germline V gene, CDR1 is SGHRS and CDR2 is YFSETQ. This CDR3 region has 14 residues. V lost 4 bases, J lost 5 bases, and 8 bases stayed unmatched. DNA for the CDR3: TGCGCCAGCAGCGGGGACAGTCGTAGGGAGACCCAGTACTTC. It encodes CASSGDSRRETQYF.

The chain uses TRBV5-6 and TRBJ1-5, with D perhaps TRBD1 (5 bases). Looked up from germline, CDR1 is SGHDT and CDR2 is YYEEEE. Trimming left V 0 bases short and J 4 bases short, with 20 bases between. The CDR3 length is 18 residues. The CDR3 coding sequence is TGTGCCAGCAGCTTGGCCTCCAGGGCCCCGAAGGGGAATCAGCCCCAGCATTTT. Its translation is CASSLASRAPKGNQPQHF.

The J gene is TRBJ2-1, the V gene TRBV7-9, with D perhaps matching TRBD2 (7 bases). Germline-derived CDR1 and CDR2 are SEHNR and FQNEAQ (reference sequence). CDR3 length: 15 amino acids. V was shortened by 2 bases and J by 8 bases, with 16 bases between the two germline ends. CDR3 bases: TGTGCCAGCAGCTTAAGGGGGGAGGGCGGCGATGAGCAGTTCTTC. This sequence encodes CASSLRGEGGDEQFF.

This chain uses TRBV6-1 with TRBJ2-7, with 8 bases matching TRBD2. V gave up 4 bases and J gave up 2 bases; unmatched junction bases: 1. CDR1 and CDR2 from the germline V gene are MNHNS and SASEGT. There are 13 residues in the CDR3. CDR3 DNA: TGTGCCAGCAGTGTAGCGGGGACCTACGAGCAGTACGTC. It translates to CASSVAGTYEQYV.

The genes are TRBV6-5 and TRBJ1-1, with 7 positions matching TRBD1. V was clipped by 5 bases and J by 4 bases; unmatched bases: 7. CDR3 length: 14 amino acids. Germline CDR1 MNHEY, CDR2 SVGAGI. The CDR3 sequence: CASSPDRAGTEAFF. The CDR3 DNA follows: TGTGCCAGCAGTCCAGACAGGGCTGGCACTGAAGCTTTCTTT.

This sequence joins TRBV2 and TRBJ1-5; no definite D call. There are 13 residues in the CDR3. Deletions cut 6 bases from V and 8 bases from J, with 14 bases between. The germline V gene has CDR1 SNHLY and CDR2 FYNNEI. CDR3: CASSPPRSEPQHF. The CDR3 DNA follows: TGTGCCAGCAGCCCCCCCCGGTCGGAGCCCCAGCATTTT.

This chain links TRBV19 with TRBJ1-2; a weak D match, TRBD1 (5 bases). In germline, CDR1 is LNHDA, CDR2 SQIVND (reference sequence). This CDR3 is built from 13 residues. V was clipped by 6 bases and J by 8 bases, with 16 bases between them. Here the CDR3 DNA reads TGTGCCAGTAGCCCCAGGGAAACTAGCGGCTACACCTTC. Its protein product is CASSPRETSGYTF.

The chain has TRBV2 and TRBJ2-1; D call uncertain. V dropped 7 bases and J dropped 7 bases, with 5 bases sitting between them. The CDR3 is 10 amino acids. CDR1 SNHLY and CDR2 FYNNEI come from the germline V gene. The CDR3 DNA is TGTGCCAGCAAGCAGAATGAGCAGTTCTTC. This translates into CASKQNEQFF. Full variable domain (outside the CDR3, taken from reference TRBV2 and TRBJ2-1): EPEVTQTPSHQVTQMGQEVILRCVPISNHLYFYWYRQILGQKVEFLVSFYNNEISEKSEIFDDQFSVERPDGSNFTLKIRSTKLEDSAMYFCASKQNEQFFGPGTRLTVL.

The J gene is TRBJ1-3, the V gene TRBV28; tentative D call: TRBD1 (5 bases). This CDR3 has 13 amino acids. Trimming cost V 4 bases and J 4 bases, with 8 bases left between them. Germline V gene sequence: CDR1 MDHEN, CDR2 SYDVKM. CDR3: CASSSPGGNTIYF. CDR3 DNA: TGTGCCAGCAGTTCTCCAGGGGGAAACACCATATATTTT.

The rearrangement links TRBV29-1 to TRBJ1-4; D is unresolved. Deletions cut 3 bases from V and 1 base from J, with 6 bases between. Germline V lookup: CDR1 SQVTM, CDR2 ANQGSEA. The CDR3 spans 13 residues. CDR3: CSVERETNEKLFF. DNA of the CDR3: TGCAGCGTTGAGAGAGAAACTAATGAAAAACTGTTTTTT.